This paragraph reports one T cell receptor beta chain. Antigen: not known. One junction end does not reproduce the germline sequence, and a read error may be involved. The data belong to a study of Graves' ophthalmopathy and Graves' hyperthyroidism. Study-wide findings and caveats: With a specificity of around 76% and a sensitivity of 70.59%, the model predicted ophthalmopathy progression. The 13-signature model separated ophthalmopathy from stable hyperthyroidism at just under 90% sensitivity and roughly 81% specificity. Blood was where most expanded thyroid clonotypes above 0.001 frequency also turned up.

RNA transcripts provided the template for amplifying TCR beta CDR3 regions. HTBI primers primed a first-round RT-PCR, and a second-round multiplex PCR followed. In TCRdb, the multiplex PCR reads were re-called with MiXCR into one record per CDR3 protein. This table holds about 640,000 distinct CDR3 sequences, roughly two fifths found once. The sequence was obtained from an adult man with Graves' ophthalmopathy. Sample: peripheral blood.

In DNA, the CDR3 is TGTGCCAGCAGTGAACAGGGCAAGCTTCCCTACGAGCAGTACTTC. It codes for CASSEQGKLPYEQYF. This chain joins TRBV10-3 and TRBJ2-7; tentatively, D is TRBD1 (6 bases). Per the germline V gene, CDR1 is ENHRY and CDR2 is SYGVKD. The CDR3 runs to 15 residues.